Below, one TCR beta chain is given with its context. Its antigen is unidentified. Clones were sequenced by immunoSEQ multiplex PCR, and TCRdb holds only the in-frame ones, with some missing. The profile covers almost 70,000 clones, with about 67% appearing a single time and under 2% taken by the ten largest. The record originates from a study of vaccination effects on CD4 cells after COVID-19. Study summary: It was a median of 72 days after the second dose that post-vaccine samples were obtained.

Using viral peptide pools, the ViraFEST assay grew out antigen-specific CD4+ T cells prior to sequencing. Culture lasted under 13 days before CD4+ T cell isolation. The cohort was immunized with two doses of either the BNT162b2 or mRNA-1273 vaccine. V lost 0 bases, J lost 1 base, and 10 bases lay in between. The germline V gene encodes CDR1 SGHRS and CDR2 YFSETQ. The CDR3 has 15 residues. Specimen: CD4+ T cells from PBMCs cultured with HCoV-229E spike peptides, collected after COVID-19 vaccination. The rearrangement joins TRBV5-1 to TRBJ1-1; a possible D gene is TRBD1 (5 bases). This sequence originates from a human donor who received a COVID-19 vaccine. For the CDR3, the DNA is TGCGCCAGCAGCTTGGCCCTCCAGGGGAACACTGAAGCTTTCTTT. This translates into CASSLALQGNTEAFF.